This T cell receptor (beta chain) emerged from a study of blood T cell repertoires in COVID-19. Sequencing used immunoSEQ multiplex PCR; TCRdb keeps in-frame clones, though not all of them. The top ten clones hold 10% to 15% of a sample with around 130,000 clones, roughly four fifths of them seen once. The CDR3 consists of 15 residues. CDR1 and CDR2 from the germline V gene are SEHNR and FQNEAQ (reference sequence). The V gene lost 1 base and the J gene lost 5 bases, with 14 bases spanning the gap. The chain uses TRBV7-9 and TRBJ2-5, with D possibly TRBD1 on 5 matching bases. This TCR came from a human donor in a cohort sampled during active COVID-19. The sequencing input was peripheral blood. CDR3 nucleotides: TGTGCCAGCAGCTTAGGACAGATAATTCGGGAGACCCAGTACTTC. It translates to CASSLGQIIRETQYF.